The 17 T cell receptor beta chains reported below all come from one sample, sequenced in a study of blood T cells in healthy people across ages (dated by TCRdb to about 2015). Library creation used 5' RACE. TCRdb records Illumina HiSeq 2500 as the sequencer. A second PCR of about 6 to 12 cycles was run with a J-beta primer mix and a sample-barcoded 5' primer. Using fastp trimming at Q25 and MiXCR clonotype assembly, TCRdb reanalyzed the public sequencing data and kept in-frame beta chains. Each entry merges the rows of one CDR3 protein and shows their most common DNA and genes. This sample is represented by 750,000 to 950,000 distinct CDR3 sequences; approximately 24% of them were singletons. The ten largest account for 2.5% to 3.5% of the sample. The data also belong to a second study, concerning T cells of mothers and their children.

Material for sequencing was blood. The receptors were sampled from a boy younger than 18 in good health.

This chain links TRBV7-9 with TRBJ1-2; the D gene is possibly TRBD1 (6 bases). V gave up 6 bases and J gave up 0 bases, with 11 bases separating them. The CDR3 is made up of 14 amino acids. Germline lookup yields CDR1 SEHNR and CDR2 FQNEAQ (reference sequence). The CDR3 loop reads CASRIQGTNYGYTF. CDR3 in DNA: TGTGCCAGCAGAATACAGGGAACTAACTATGGCTACACCTTC. Combining the CDR3 with reference TRBV7-9 and TRBJ1-2 gives the whole variable domain DTGVSQNPRHKITKRGQNVTFRCDPISEHNRLYWYRQTLGQGPEFLTYFQNEAQLEKSRLLSDRFSAERPKGSFSTLEIQRTEQGDSAMYLCASRIQGTNYGYTFGSGTRLTVV.

The V and J genes are TRBV10-3 and TRBJ2-3; D is uncertain. The CDR3 length is 13 residues. Germline lookup yields CDR1 ENHRY and CDR2 SYGVKD. Trimming took 6 bases from V and 6 from J, leaving 13 bases between them. CDR3 loop: CAISEGHADTQYF. The CDR3 DNA follows: TGTGCCATCAGCGAAGGTCACGCGGATACGCAGTATTTT.

The chain links TRBV15 to TRBJ1-2; 9 positions agree with TRBD1. Germline lookup yields CDR1 LNHNV and CDR2 YYDKDF (reference sequence). The CDR3 consists of 15 residues. V was clipped by 5 bases and J by 2 bases; unmatched bases: 6. CDR3 loop: CATSEGQGGNYGYTF. In DNA, the CDR3 is TGTGCCACCAGCGAGGGACAGGGTGGGAACTATGGCTACACCTTC.

A note on this clonotype: Mismatch with germline at one junction end may stem from a read error. In nucleotides, the CDR3 is TGCGCCAGCAGCTTCAGCGGGAGATGGGCAGAGACCCAGTACTTC. This gives the protein CASSFSGRWAETQYF. This chain uses TRBV12-3 or TRBV12-4 with TRBJ2-5, with 8 positions matching TRBD2. CDR3 length: 15 amino acids.

This clonotype turned up a few times. The V call is TRBV20-1, the J call TRBJ2-5; 12 bases map to TRBD1. The CDR3 contains 17 residues. V was clipped by 0 bases and J by 7 bases; unmatched bases: 12. Germline V gene lookup returns CDR1 DFQATT and CDR2 SNEGSKA (reference sequence). CDR3 loop: CSARDQRPGQGAGTQYF. CDR3 bases: TGCAGTGCTAGAGACCAGAGACCGGGACAGGGGGCTGGGACCCAGTACTTC.

In DNA form, the CDR3 reads TGCAACCCAGCCGGCACTGAAGCTTTCTTT. It is translated as CNPAGTEAFF. The genes are TRBV20-1 and TRBJ1-1; D ambiguous. This CDR3 spans 10 amino acids. Germline lookup yields CDR1 DFQATT and CDR2 SNEGSKA (reference sequence).

This clonotype was detected only a few times. J is TRBJ2-5 and V is TRBV11-2; no clear D. Germline V lookup: CDR1 SGHAT, CDR2 FQNNGV. V was trimmed by 0 bases and J by 2 bases, leaving 10 bases between them. This CDR3 spans 15 amino acids. CDR3 sequence reads: CASSLEGRLQETQYF. The CDR3, as DNA: TGTGCCAGCAGCTTAGAAGGACGCTTACAAGAGACCCAGTACTTC.

There are a few counts of this clonotype. The chain uses TRBV5-1 and TRBJ1-1; a possible D gene is TRBD1 (5 bases). Germline assignment: CDR1 SGHRS and CDR2 YFSETQ. This CDR3 has 13 amino acids. Trimming left V 2 bases short and J 5 bases short, with 10 bases between. This chain's CDR3 is CASSFGAGTEAFF. Here the CDR3 DNA reads TGCGCCAGCAGCTTCGGCGCAGGGACTGAAGCTTTCTTT.

This clonotype was seen many times. V is TRBV4-2 and J is TRBJ2-6; D ambiguous. The germline V gene encodes CDR1 LGHNA and CDR2 YNFKEQ. The V end was cut by 11 bases, the J end by 2 bases, with 10 bases between. CDR3 length: 13 residues. The CDR3 reads CAAARTGANVLTF. In nucleotides, the CDR3 is TGTGCCGCAGCTCGTACTGGGGCCAACGTCCTGACTTTC.

The table lists this clonotype with a few counts. The chain couples TRBV3-1 to TRBJ2-7; no clear D. Trimming removed 0 bases from V and 4 bases from J, with 10 bases in between. The CDR3 loop spans 14 amino acids. Germline lookup yields CDR1 LGHDT and CDR2 YNNKEL (reference sequence). Here the CDR3 DNA reads TGTGCCAGCAGCCAAGAAGGTAACTCTTACGAGCAGTACTTC. Protein sequence: CASSQEGNSYEQYF.

J is TRBJ2-3 and V is TRBV2; D is tentatively TRBD1 or TRBD2 (5 bases each). The CDR3 contains 13 residues. Germline V gives CDR1 SNHLY, CDR2 FYNNEI. Trimming took 10 bases from V and 2 from J, leaving 13 bases between them. As DNA, the CDR3 is TGTGCCACTGGGACCGAGTCCACAGATACGCAGTATTTT. Its protein is CATGTESTDTQYF.

This clonotype turned up a few times. The DNA for the CDR3 is TGCAGCGTAAGGACCCCCAACACTGAAGCTTTCTTT. It specifies CSVRTPNTEAFF. The V and J genes are TRBV29-1 and TRBJ1-1; D is unclear. Germline-derived CDR1 and CDR2 are SQVTM and ANQGSEA. Between the trimmed V and J ends, which lost 6 bases and 2 bases, there was a span of 10 bases. This CDR3 spans 12 amino acids.

This clonotype has just a few counts. V usage is TRBV12-3 or TRBV12-4 and J usage is TRBJ2-7; D tentatively reads TRBD1 or TRBD2 (5 bases each). V lost 5 bases and J 1 base, leaving 12 bases between the germline ends. CDR3 size: 14 residues. CDR3 nucleotide sequence: TGTGCCAGCAGTAACCGGGACCGATCCTACGAGCAGTACTTC. This encodes CASSNRDRSYEQYF.

The V call is TRBV2, the J call TRBJ1-2; 8 bases match TRBD1. V lost 7 bases and J lost 10; bases outside the gene matches: 14. This CDR3 region has 14 residues. From germline, CDR1 is SNHLY and CDR2 FYNNEI. CDR3 coding DNA: TGTGCCAGCAACAAGGGGTTGGGACAGGTCTACTACACCTTC. Translation gives CASNKGLGQVYYTF. Based on the CDR3 plus reference TRBV2 and TRBJ1-2, the full variable domain is EPEVTQTPSHQVTQMGQEVILRCVPISNHLYFYWYRQILGQKVEFLVSFYNNEISEKSEIFDDQFSVERPDGSNFTLKIRSTKLEDSAMYFCASNKGLGQVYYTFGSGTRLTVV.

Worth noting for this clonotype: The junction shows a germline mismatch at one end, possibly a read error. CDR3 sequence reads: CASSPTRDQETQYF. As DNA, the CDR3 is TGTGCCAGCTCACCAACTAGAGACCAGGAGACCCAGTACTTC. This chain joins TRBV18 and TRBJ2-5, with a tentative D call TRBD2 (5 bases). Germline V gene data show CDR1 as KGHSH and CDR2 as LQKENI. CDR3 length equals 14 residues.

CDR3 nucleotides: TGTGCCAGCACACCGCGGGAGGGCGAGTACGAGCAGTACTTC. It translates to CASTPREGEYEQYF. V usage is TRBV12-3 or TRBV12-4 and J usage is TRBJ2-7; TRBD2 aligns across 9 bases. The CDR3 has 14 residues. V dropped 7 bases and J dropped 4; count of bases not matched to a gene: 8.

The V gene is TRBV10-3, the J gene TRBJ2-7, with 10 bases that match TRBD1. Germline V gene lookup returns CDR1 ENHRY and CDR2 SYGVKD. V lost 10 bases, J lost 3 bases, and 12 bases stayed unmatched. The CDR3 has 15 residues. The CDR3 is CASSAGTGDDYEQYF. As DNA, the CDR3 is TGTGCCAGCTCCGCCGGGACAGGGGACGACTACGAGCAGTACTTC.